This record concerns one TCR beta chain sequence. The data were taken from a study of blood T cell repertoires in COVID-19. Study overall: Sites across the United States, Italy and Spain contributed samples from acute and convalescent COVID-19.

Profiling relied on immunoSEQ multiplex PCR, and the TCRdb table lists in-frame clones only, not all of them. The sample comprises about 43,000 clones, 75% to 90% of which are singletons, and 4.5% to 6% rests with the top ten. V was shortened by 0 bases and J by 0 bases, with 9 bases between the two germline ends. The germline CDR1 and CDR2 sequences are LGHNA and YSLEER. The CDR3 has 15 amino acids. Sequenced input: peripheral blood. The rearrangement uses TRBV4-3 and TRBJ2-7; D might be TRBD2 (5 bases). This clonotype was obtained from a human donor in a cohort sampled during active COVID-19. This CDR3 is CASSQESGYSYEQYF. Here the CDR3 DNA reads TGCGCCAGCAGCCAAGAAAGCGGATACTCCTACGAGCAGTACTTC.